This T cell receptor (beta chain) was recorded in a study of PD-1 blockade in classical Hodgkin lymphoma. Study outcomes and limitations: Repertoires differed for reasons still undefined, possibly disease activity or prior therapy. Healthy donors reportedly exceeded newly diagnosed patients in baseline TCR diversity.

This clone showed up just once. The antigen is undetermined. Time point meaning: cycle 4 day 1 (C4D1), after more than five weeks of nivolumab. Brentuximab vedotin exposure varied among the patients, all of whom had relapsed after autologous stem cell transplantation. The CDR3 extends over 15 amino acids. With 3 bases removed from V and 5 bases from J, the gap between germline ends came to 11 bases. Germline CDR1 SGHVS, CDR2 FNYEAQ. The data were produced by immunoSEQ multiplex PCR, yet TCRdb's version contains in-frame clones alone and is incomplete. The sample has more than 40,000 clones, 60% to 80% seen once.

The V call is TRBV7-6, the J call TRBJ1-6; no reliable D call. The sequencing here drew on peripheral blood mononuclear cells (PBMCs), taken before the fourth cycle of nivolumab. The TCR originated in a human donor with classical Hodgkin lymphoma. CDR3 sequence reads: CASSFSHEDNSPLHF. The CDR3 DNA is TGTGCCAGCAGCTTCAGTCATGAAGATAATTCACCCCTCCACTTT.